Listed here are 22 T cell receptor beta chains from one sample, sequenced in a study of shared clonotypes between healthy human individuals (dated by TCRdb to 2020 to 2022). Library generation was performed with the immunoSEQ multiplex PCR assay. Imported from immuneACCESS, the table was reduced by TCRdb to in-frame sequences with V and J called. These copies leave out some clones; in studies compared against another copy, an unresolved V gene accounts for under half, and the cause of the remainder is not known. This sample lists roughly 1,100,000 clones; 65% to 80% were detected once. The ten largest clones take up about 1.4% of the sample. Material for sequencing was memory CD4+ T cells sorted from blood. Sample cell subset or site, as interpreted from the label and publication: CD45RA-negative fraction. The source is a man younger than 30 in good health.

A single count supports this clone. The rearrangement uses TRBV5-1 and TRBJ2-5; 11 bases line up with TRBD2. Per the germline V gene, CDR1 is SGHRS and CDR2 is YFSETQ. J was trimmed by 2 bases and V by 2 bases; bases with no gene match: 2. CDR3 length: 15 residues. DNA of the CDR3: TGCGCCAGCAGCTTTAGCGGGGGGGCTCAAGAGACCCAGTACTTC. Translating it yields CASSFSGGAQETQYF.

V is TRBV28 and J is TRBJ1-2, with D perhaps matching TRBD1 (6 bases). The CDR3 has 13 amino acids. From germline, CDR1 is MDHEN and CDR2 SYDVKM. Trimming pared 3 bases from V and 1 base from J, leaving 6 bases between. The CDR3 coding sequence is TGTGCCAGCAGTTTCAGGGGTAACTATGGCTACACCTTC. Translating it yields CASSFRGNYGYTF.

The table lists this clone with a few counts. The chain is built from TRBV6-6 and TRBJ2-5; D possibly uses TRBD1 or TRBD2 (7 bases each). The CDR3 runs to 14 residues. Trimming cost V 9 bases and J 5 bases, with 19 bases left between them. Germline assignment: CDR1 MNHNY and CDR2 SVGAGI (reference sequence). CDR3 coding DNA: TGTGCCAGTTGCCTGAACAGGGGAGGGGAGACCCAGTACTTC. This encodes CASCLNRGGETQYF.

This clone was counted once. The CDR3 sequence: CASSSAAGRVGGETQYF. CDR3 coding DNA: TGTGCCAGCAGTTCTGCGGCCGGACGAGTCGGTGGGGAGACCCAGTACTTC. This chain uses TRBV2 with TRBJ2-5; D not certain. The V end lost 5 bases, the J end lost 5 bases, and 24 bases lay between the germline ends. The germline gives CDR1 SNHLY, CDR2 FYNNEI. The CDR3 is 17 amino acids.

This clone showed up just a few times. This chain uses TRBV4-1 with TRBJ2-3; D possibly corresponds to TRBD2 (6 bases). Trimming left V 1 base short and J 2 bases short, with 13 bases between. Germline-derived CDR1 and CDR2 are MGHRA and YSYEKL. CDR3 size: 16 residues. The CDR3: CASSQGPGLLTDTQYF. CDR3 nucleotide sequence: TGCGCCAGCAGCCAAGGTCCGGGACTCCTCACAGATACGCAGTATTTT.

V and J are TRBV28 and TRBJ2-5; 8 nucleotides align to TRBD2. Germline V lookup: CDR1 MDHEN, CDR2 SYDVKM. The CDR3 extends over 16 amino acids. The J segment lost 1 base and the V segment lost 9 bases, leaving 13 bases of the junction unmatched. CDR3 sequence (DNA): TGTGCCAGGAGTCCCCTTCAAGCGGGGGTCCAAGAGACCCAGTACTTC. Translating it yields CARSPLQAGVQETQYF.

The V and J genes are TRBV4-1 and TRBJ1-1; D gene unclear. The germline V gene has CDR1 MGHRA and CDR2 YSYEKL. There are 15 residues in the CDR3. Trimming took off 7 bases at V and 2 bases at J, with 17 bases between the two ends. CDR3 residues: CASNPQNTGNTEAFF. CDR3 DNA: TGCGCCAGCAACCCACAAAATACGGGTAACACTGAAGCTTTCTTT.

The chain employs TRBV5-1 and TRBJ2-2; 7 bases are a match to TRBD1. The V segment lost 3 bases and the J segment 4 bases; nucleotides outside the gene matches: 3. Germline V lookup: CDR1 SGHRS, CDR2 YFSETQ. This CDR3 region has 14 residues. CDR3 protein: CASSSTGPTGELFF. For the CDR3, the DNA is TGCGCCAGCAGCTCGACAGGGCCCACCGGGGAGCTGTTTTTT.

The chain employs TRBV11-1 and TRBJ2-1, with D possibly being TRBD1 (7 bases). The CDR3 sequence is 15 residues long. Trimming stripped 6 bases from V and 12 bases from J, with 24 bases between. Germline loops: CDR1 SGHAT, CDR2 FQDESV (reference sequence). The chain's CDR3 is CASSQGERRRGGQFF. In DNA form, the CDR3 reads TGTGCCAGCAGTCAGGGGGAGCGGAGGCGGGGTGGGCAGTTCTTC.

Here the CDR3 reads CASKLVLWDNEQFF. The CDR3 DNA reads TGTGCCAGCAAACTAGTTCTCTGGGACAATGAGCAGTTCTTC. The rearrangement uses TRBV2 and TRBJ2-1; TRBD2 might be the D (5 bases). Germline CDR1 SNHLY, CDR2 FYNNEI. V shed 7 bases and J shed 5 bases, with 15 bases lying between them. The CDR3 runs to 14 residues.

The rearrangement uses TRBV12-5 and TRBJ2-1, with 8 bases fitting TRBD1. The V gene end was trimmed by 6 bases and the J gene end by 3 bases; junction bases not matched to a gene: 10. Per germline, CDR1 LGHNT and CDR2 FRNRAP. The CDR3 runs to 16 residues. CDR3 nucleotide sequence: TGTGCTAGTGGAAGGGACAGGACCGGGTTCTACAATGAGCAGTTCTTC. Its protein is CASGRDRTGFYNEQFF.

The V call is TRBV6-5, the J call TRBJ2-5; a possible D gene is TRBD1 (5 bases). This CDR3 is built from 13 residues. Per the germline V gene, CDR1 is MNHEY and CDR2 is SVGAGI. V shed 4 bases and J shed 1 base, with 7 bases lying between them. CDR3 residues: CASSLTVQETQYF. CDR3 DNA: TGTGCCAGCAGTTTGACAGTCCAAGAGACCCAGTACTTC.

This chain uses TRBV5-6 with TRBJ2-5, with D uncertain. The germline CDR1 and CDR2 sequences are SGHDT and YYEEEE. CDR3 length: 14 residues. The V end was cut by 4 bases, the J end by 5 bases, with 15 bases between. The CDR3 DNA reads as TGTGCCAGCAGCGCCCGTGGATCGAGCGAGACCCAGTACTTC. Protein: CASSARGSSETQYF.

Of note for this clone: Other DNA sequences of this sample code for an identical CDR3. The chain is built from TRBV11-2 and TRBJ2-7; D is unresolved. V dropped 5 bases and J dropped 3 bases, with 5 bases sitting between them. CDR3 length: 11 amino acids. Germline V gene lookup returns CDR1 SGHAT and CDR2 FQNNGV. In DNA, the CDR3 is TGTGCCAGCAGCGCTAGCTACGAGCAGTACTTC. Encoded protein: CASSASYEQYF.

The sample holds a few counts of this clone. The V and J genes are TRBV7-3 and TRBJ2-3; D is perhaps TRBD2 (6 bases). The CDR3 has 13 amino acids. Germline V gene lookup returns CDR1 SGHTA and CDR2 FQGTGA. Trimming took 4 bases from V and 2 from J, leaving 7 bases between them. The CDR3 DNA follows: TGTGCCAGCAGCTGGCGGGACACAGATACGCAGTATTTT. Translating it yields CASSWRDTDTQYF.

The chain has TRBV28 and TRBJ1-6, with 7 nucleotides matching TRBD1. Trimming at V came to 3 bases and at J to 6 bases, leaving 2 bases not matched to a gene. Germline values: CDR1 MDHEN, CDR2 SYDVKM. The CDR3 runs to 14 residues. Here the CDR3 reads CASSFDRVNSPLHF. CDR3 in DNA: TGTGCCAGCAGTTTCGACAGGGTTAATTCACCCCTCCACTTT.

This chain connects TRBV28 to TRBJ1-6; 10 nucleotides agree with TRBD1. The junction had 9 bases not matched to a gene; V was cut back by 6 bases and J by 7 bases. The germline V gene encodes CDR1 MDHEN and CDR2 SYDVKM. The CDR3 length is 16 residues. In DNA form, the CDR3 reads TGTGCCAGCAGCCCCAAGACAGGGGGCAGAAATTCACCCCTCCACTTT. It encodes CASSPKTGGRNSPLHF.

On this clone itself: In the same sample, other DNA sequences code for this CDR3. The chain couples TRBV18 to TRBJ2-5; D gene ambiguous. Looked up from germline, CDR1 is KGHSH and CDR2 is LQKENI. V lost 6 bases, J lost 2 bases, and 10 bases lay in between. CDR3 length equals 13 residues. CDR3 amino acids: CASSPPGQETQYF. CDR3 in DNA: TGTGCCAGCTCCCCGCCTGGTCAAGAGACCCAGTACTTC.

The chain combines TRBV10-3 with TRBJ1-2; a possible D gene is TRBD1 (5 bases). Trimming stripped 3 bases from V and 4 bases from J, with 9 bases between. Germline loops: CDR1 ENHRY, CDR2 SYGVKD. The CDR3 has 13 amino acids. DNA for the CDR3: TGTGCCATCAGTGATTCGGGGGGCTATGGCTACACCTTC. This translates into CAISDSGGYGYTF.

The rearrangement links TRBV5-1 to TRBJ1-2, with D maybe TRBD1 (6 bases). Trimming left V 2 bases short and J 4 bases short, with 15 bases between. Germline V gene lookup returns CDR1 SGHRS and CDR2 YFSETQ. The CDR3 is 15 amino acids. The DNA for the CDR3 is TGCGCCAGCAGCTTAGTTGGTGGGGACACCTATGGCTACACCTTC. Protein: CASSLVGGDTYGYTF.

This rearrangement joins TRBV9 to TRBJ2-4, with D perhaps TRBD1 or TRBD2 (5 bases each). Trimming left V 2 bases short and J 7 bases short, with 16 bases between. Germline values: CDR1 SGDLS, CDR2 YYNGEE. There are 15 residues in the CDR3. CDR3 sequence reads: CASSVTGGASNIQYF. The CDR3 coding sequence is TGTGCCAGCAGCGTCACTGGGGGAGCCTCGAACATTCAGTACTTC. The variable domain in full, completed from reference TRBV9 and TRBJ2-4, reads DSGVTQTPKHLITATGQRVTLRCSPRSGDLSVYWYQQSLDQGLQFLIQYYNGEERAKGNILERFSAQQFPDLHSELNLSSLELGDSALYFCASSVTGGASNIQYFGAGTRLSVL.

The chain uses TRBV7-8 and TRBJ1-2; 9 bases agree with TRBD1. The CDR3 sequence is 19 residues long. Germline CDR1 is SGHVS and CDR2 is FQNEAQ. The V gene end was trimmed by 0 bases and the J gene end by 6 bases; junction bases not matched to a gene: 17. Here the CDR3 reads CASSLALKQGAKLLHGYTF. CDR3 in DNA: TGTGCCAGCAGCTTAGCGCTTAAACAGGGGGCGAAGTTGTTACATGGCTACACCTTC.